This T cell receptor beta chain was found in a study of cytomegalovirus exposure and HLA in healthy donors. Produced via immunoSEQ multiplex PCR; TCRdb's table is partial and in-frame only. The sample lists 70,000 or so clones, about 95% occurring once. While the first cohort had 600 to 750 subjects, the donors belonged to the separate validation cohort of 120 subjects. The CDR3 has 15 amino acids. The germline V gene encodes CDR1 SGHRS and CDR2 YFSETQ. J was trimmed by 0 bases and V by 4 bases; bases with no gene match: 7. The TCR originated in a woman under 30 in good health and CMV-seropositive. J is TRBJ2-7 and V is TRBV5-1; 7 bases align to TRBD2. Sequencing used PBMCs. Here the CDR3 DNA reads TGCGCCAGCAGCCTTGGTAGCGGGTTCTCCTACGAGCAGTACTTC. Amino acids: CASSLGSGFSYEQYF.